Sequencing of this T cell receptor beta chain was carried out in a study of beta chain features in type 1 diabetes. Overall study findings and caveats: In cDNA sequencing, cells with high TCR expression could be over-represented. Researchers reported that naive, central memory and Treg TCRB repertoires appeared more similar in patients than in healthy donors. TCRB CDR3s from Type 1 diabetes patients were moderately but significantly shorter in all four CD4+ subsets.

V shed 0 bases and J shed 0 bases, with 10 bases lying between them. The CDR3 length is 17 residues. Germline V gene lookup returns CDR1 SGHNT and CDR2 YYREEE (reference sequence). About 110 mL of blood, on average, came from one heparinised draw per donor. This clone was recorded a few times. Its antigen is currently unknown. The sequenced template was cDNA made from the entire isolated RNA. Repertoires were generated with immunoSEQ multiplex PCR, while TCRdb's copy carries only in-frame clones and drops some. The table lists more than 300,000 clones, roughly 12% of them singletons. Sequencing input: naive CD4+ T cells from blood. The chain uses TRBV5-4 and TRBJ2-6; D gene unclear. The clonotype comes from a man between 18 and 29 years old in good health. CDR3 bases: TGTGCCAGCAGCTTGGGAGGAATCTCCTCTGGGGCCAACGTCCTGACTTTC. Translated, it gives CASSLGGISSGANVLTF.